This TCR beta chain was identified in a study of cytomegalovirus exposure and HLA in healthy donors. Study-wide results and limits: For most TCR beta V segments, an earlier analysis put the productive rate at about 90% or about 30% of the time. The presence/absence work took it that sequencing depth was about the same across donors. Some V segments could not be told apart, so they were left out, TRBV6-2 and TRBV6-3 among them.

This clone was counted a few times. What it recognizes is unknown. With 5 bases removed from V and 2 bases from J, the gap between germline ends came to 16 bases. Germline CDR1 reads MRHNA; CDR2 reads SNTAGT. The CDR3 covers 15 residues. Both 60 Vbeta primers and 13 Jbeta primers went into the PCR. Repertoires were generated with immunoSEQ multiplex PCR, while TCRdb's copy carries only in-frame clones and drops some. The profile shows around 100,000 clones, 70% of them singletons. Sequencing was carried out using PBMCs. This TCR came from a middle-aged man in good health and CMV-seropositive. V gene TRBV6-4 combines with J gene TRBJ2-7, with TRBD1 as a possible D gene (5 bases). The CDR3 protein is CASSLDKKSTYEQYF. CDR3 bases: TGTGCCAGCAGTCTGGACAAGAAGTCTACCTACGAGCAGTACTTC.